One sample yielded the 20 T cell receptor beta chains listed below, sequenced in a study of shared clonotypes between healthy human individuals. Generated by immunoSEQ multiplex PCR, the TCRdb table keeps only in-frame clones and is missing some. The sample holds over a million clones, around 98.5% seen once. The sequenced material came from naive CD4+ T cells sorted from blood. Subset noted: CD45RA+ positively selected. The receptor set was obtained from a man aged 25 to 40 in good health.

This rearrangement joins TRBV5-1 to TRBJ2-3; D unclear. The CDR3 is 14 residues long. Germline V gene sequence: CDR1 SGHRS, CDR2 YFSETQ. Trimming took 2 bases from V and 1 from J, leaving 8 bases between them. In DNA form, the CDR3 reads TGCGCCAGCAGCTTCGCCCTAGGCACAGATACGCAGTATTTT. Its protein is CASSFALGTDTQYF.

The rearrangement links TRBV5-1 to TRBJ2-1; TRBD2 is a possible D gene (6 bases). Trimming took 0 bases from V and 12 from J, leaving 13 bases between them. Germline V gene lookup returns CDR1 SGHRS and CDR2 YFSETQ. This CDR3 has 13 residues. In DNA, the CDR3 is TGCGCCAGCAGCTTGGGGCCCGGGGGACGGCAGTTCTTC. This translates into CASSLGPGGRQFF. Full variable domain (outside the CDR3, taken from reference TRBV5-1 and TRBJ2-1): KAGVTQTPRYLIKTRGQQVTLSCSPISGHRSVSWYQQTPGQGLQFLFEYFSETQRNKGNFPGRFSGRQFSNSRSEMNVSTLELGDSALYLCASSLGPGGRQFFGPGTRLTVL.

This sequence joins TRBV30 and TRBJ1-3, with D uncertain. The V gene lost 6 bases and the J gene lost 0 bases, with 9 bases spanning the gap. The CDR3 has 13 amino acids. Germline CDR1 and CDR2: GTSNPN and SVGIG (reference sequence). For the CDR3, the DNA is TGTGCCTGCTTGACGGGCTCTGGAAACACCATATATTTT. Translation gives CACLTGSGNTIYF.

The V and J genes are TRBV28 and TRBJ1-1, with a tentative D call TRBD1 (5 bases). This CDR3 region has 12 residues. Germline CDR1 is MDHEN and CDR2 is SYDVKM. Trimming pared 2 bases from V and 7 bases from J, leaving 8 bases between. As DNA, the CDR3 is TGTGCCAGCAGTTTAATGGGACTTGAAGCTTTCTTT. Its translation is CASSLMGLEAFF.

The chain recombines TRBV19 with TRBJ2-3; 10 positions match TRBD1. The junction had 1 base not matched to a gene; V was cut back by 0 bases and J by 4 bases. The V gene's germline CDR1 is LNHDA and CDR2 SQIVND (reference sequence). This CDR3 has 15 residues. CDR3 sequence reads: CASSIEGQGPDTQYF. CDR3 in DNA: TGTGCCAGTAGTATAGAGGGACAGGGGCCAGATACGCAGTATTTT.

This chain connects TRBV4-3 to TRBJ2-4; no reliable D call. The length of the CDR3 is 16 residues. CDR1 LGHNA and CDR2 YSLEER come from the germline V gene. V was cut by 0 bases and J by 4 bases, with 13 bases left in between. The CDR3 DNA reads as TGCGCCAGCAGCCAAGATTTTTTAGGGATAAAAAACATTCAGTACTTC. It translates to CASSQDFLGIKNIQYF.

The V call is TRBV27, the J call TRBJ2-2, with 10 positions matching TRBD1. The CDR3 is made up of 20 amino acids. CDR1 and CDR2 from the germline V gene are MNHEY and SMNVEV (reference sequence). The V and J ends lost 3 bases and 4 bases, in that order; junction bases with no gene match: 17. CDR3 loop: CASSFTTPRGQGEPTGELFF. CDR3 nucleotides: TGTGCCAGCAGTTTCACCACCCCACGAGGACAGGGGGAGCCCACCGGGGAGCTGTTTTTT.

About this clone itself: The sample holds other DNA sequences that translate to the same CDR3. This chain joins TRBV6-5 and TRBJ1-5; D uncertain. This CDR3 is 13 amino acids long. Trimming cost V 0 bases and J 2 bases, with 2 bases left between them. CDR1 and CDR2 (germline): MNHEY, SVGAGI. The CDR3 DNA reads as TGTGCCAGCAGTTACTCGCGCAATCAGCCCCAGCATTTT. It translates to CASSYSRNQPQHF.

With regard to this clone: One end of the junction is discordant with germline, which a read error may explain. The rearrangement joins TRBV19 to TRBJ1-5; TRBD1 matches at 7 bases. CDR1 is LNHDA and CDR2 is SQIVND in the germline V gene (reference sequence). This CDR3 has 12 amino acids. In DNA, the CDR3 is TGTGCCAGTAGCCTTATAAGGGGGCCCCGGCATTTT. Encoded protein: CASSLIRGPRHF. The variable domain in full, completed from reference TRBV19 and TRBJ1-5, reads DGGITQSPKYLFRKEGQNVTLSCEQNLNHDAMYWYRQDPGQGLRLIYYSQIVNDFQKGDIAEGYSVSREKKESFPLTVTSAQKNPTAFYLCASSLIRGPRHFGDGTRLSIL.

J is TRBJ2-7 and V is TRBV28; TRBD2 is a possible D gene (6 bases). The CDR3 is made up of 15 amino acids. Germline assignment: CDR1 MDHEN and CDR2 SYDVKM. The ends were cut back, 5 bases at V and 4 bases at J, with 18 bases in the middle. The CDR3 here is CASSGWDSSAYEQYF. CDR3 in DNA: TGTGCCAGCAGTGGATGGGACTCCTCAGCTTACGAGCAGTACTTC. The full variable domain, with the rest looked up from reference TRBV28 and TRBJ2-7, is DVKVTQSSRYLVKRTGEKVFLECVQDMDHENMFWYRQDPGLGLRLIYFSYDVKMKEKGDIPEGYSVSREKKERFSLILESASTNQTSMYLCASSGWDSSAYEQYFGPGTRLTVT.

The rearrangement uses TRBV10-3 and TRBJ2-7; D gene unclear. The CDR3 is made up of 12 amino acids. V lost 8 bases and J 3 bases, leaving 11 bases between the germline ends. The germline V gene encodes CDR1 ENHRY and CDR2 SYGVKD. The CDR3 region is CAILKGNYEQYF. In DNA, the CDR3 is TGTGCCATCCTCAAAGGGAACTACGAGCAGTACTTC.

This clone was observed a single time. CDR3 loop: CSVEVRASGSLNEQFF. CDR3 sequence (DNA): TGCAGCGTTGAAGTACGTGCTAGCGGGAGCTTGAATGAGCAGTTCTTC. The chain links TRBV29-1 to TRBJ2-1; 10 bases align to TRBD2. Per germline, CDR1 SQVTM and CDR2 ANQGSEA. This CDR3 has 16 residues. After removal of 1 base from V and 7 bases from J, the junction contained 10 bases not matched to a gene.

The chain couples TRBV18 to TRBJ2-3, with no clear D. V lost 3 bases, J lost 0 bases, and 7 bases lay in between. This CDR3 is built from 14 residues. In germline, CDR1 is KGHSH, CDR2 LQKENI. The CDR3 sequence is CASSPDVSTDTQYF. CDR3 bases: TGTGCCAGCTCACCGGACGTAAGCACAGATACGCAGTATTTT.

The chain has TRBV9 and TRBJ2-5, with 14 bases identical to TRBD2. Germline values: CDR1 SGDLS, CDR2 YYNGEE. V was pared by 4 bases and J by 4 bases, with 6 bases of the junction left unmatched. The CDR3 covers 16 residues. CDR3 DNA sequence: TGTGCCAGCAGCTCAACCGGGACTAGCGGGAGAGAGACCCAGTACTTC. Its translation: CASSSTGTSGRETQYF.

The chain couples TRBV27 to TRBJ2-5; 10 positions agree with TRBD1. With V trimmed by 3 bases and J by 5 bases, 9 bases remained unmatched. This CDR3 spans 16 amino acids. From germline, CDR1 is MNHEY and CDR2 SMNVEV (reference sequence). Here the CDR3 reads CASSLLGQGLGETQYF. In DNA form, the CDR3 reads TGTGCCAGCAGTTTGCTGGGACAGGGGTTAGGGGAGACCCAGTACTTC.

This clone is a singleton in its sample. This chain links TRBV18 with TRBJ2-2, with TRBD1 matching 7 bases. Germline lookup yields CDR1 KGHSH and CDR2 LQKENI. V shed 2 bases, J shed 5 bases, and the junction held 2 bases outside the gene matches. There are 14 residues in the CDR3. CDR3 loop: CASSPTGATGELFF. The CDR3, as DNA: TGTGCCAGCTCACCAACAGGGGCTACCGGGGAGCTGTTTTTT.

This chain joins TRBV10-3 and TRBJ2-3; D not resolved. Germline V lookup: CDR1 ENHRY, CDR2 SYGVKD. The CDR3 length is 14 residues. The V and J ends lost 3 bases and 0 bases respectively, with 7 bases between them. CDR3 in DNA: TGTGCCATCAGTGACGCTGTTAGCACAGATACGCAGTATTTT. Encoded protein: CAISDAVSTDTQYF.

The rearrangement joins TRBV30 to TRBJ1-5; 7 nucleotides line up with TRBD1. Trimming took 5 bases from V and 7 from J; bases not matched to a gene: 11. CDR1 is GTSNPN and CDR2 is SVGIG in the germline V gene (reference sequence). The CDR3 length is 14 residues. The CDR3 reads CAWARGTAGQPQHF. The CDR3 coding sequence is TGTGCCTGGGCTCGCGGGACAGCAGGACAGCCCCAGCATTTT.

As to this clone: Other DNA sequences in the same sample also yield this CDR3. The rearrangement links TRBV5-1 to TRBJ1-4, with TRBD1 identical over 8 bases. V lost 5 bases and J lost 4; bases outside the gene matches: 4. The length of the CDR3 is 14 residues. Germline V gene lookup returns CDR1 SGHRS and CDR2 YFSETQ. For the CDR3, the DNA is TGCGCCAGCAGTTCTGGACAGGGTAATGAAAAACTGTTTTTT. Protein: CASSSGQGNEKLFF.

This chain joins TRBV7-6 and TRBJ2-3, with TRBD2 identical over 9 bases. Trimming at V came to 3 bases and at J to 2 bases, leaving 9 bases not matched to a gene. Germline-derived CDR1 and CDR2 are SGHVS and FNYEAQ. CDR3 size: 17 residues. CDR3 loop: CASSLVAAGGFTDTQYF. CDR3 coding DNA: TGTGCCAGCAGCTTGGTTGCGGCGGGAGGGTTCACAGATACGCAGTATTTT.